This T cell receptor beta chain was found in a study of cytomegalovirus exposure and HLA in healthy donors (TCRdb year 2017). Turning to the overall study: In an earlier analysis of roughly 590 of the donors, 276 Gb of sequence data and 117 million unique TCR beta sequences from roughly 200 million T cells were reported. To predict cytomegalovirus infection status, the study brought together high-throughput TCR immunosequencing, statistical association of individual TCRs with disease status, and machine learning. Donor age, sex, ethnicity and CMV serostatus were compiled together with the repertoire data. Among the roughly 430 genotyped donors, approximately 76% belonged to the genetic ancestry cluster associated with self-reported Caucasian donors. An early release covering roughly 640 HLA-typed donors comprised approximately 300 gigabases of sequencing data and 85 million to 100 million unique TCR sequences. Besides the first cohort of about 730 subjects, a separate validation cohort made up of 120 different subjects was used. The aim of the study was to test whether cataloging public T cell receptors could identify signatures of past pathogen exposure. HLA typing included class I and class II loci at four-digit resolution. Using immunosequencing, the study profiled T cell repertoires from about 620 subjects and related those repertoires to cytomegalovirus serostatus. All discovery cohort repertoires had been generated using a single sequencing platform. On average, approximately 250,000 unique TCR beta nucleotide sequences were sequenced per donor among fewer than 500 genotyped donors of the cohort, with 15% to 20% of those sequences being non-productive. In a later genetic analysis, genome-wide SNP genotypes for about 55% of the roughly 700 donors were used, and that subset was treated as a discovery cohort. Typing coverage differed by locus: A, B, C, DRB1 and DQB1 were typed in roughly 629-630 donors, DQA1 in 500 to 550, DPA1 in 606, and DPB1 in around 490. Roughly 5 DR-DQ haplotypes were treated as single units for association and clustering because of strong linkage in the cohort. An earlier analysis of 500 to 750 of the donors applied high-throughput TCR beta sequencing to assess whether each TCR beta V gene segment acted as functional or pseudogenic. A later analysis re-analyzed previously published TCR beta repertoires from 666 donors and added high-resolution HLA genotyping to study TCR occurrence patterns. The later analysis used no new phenotypic data to find candidate immune exposures, relying instead on TCR beta sequences and their occurrence across donors.

This clone turned up a few times. There is no known antigen for this receptor. No qualities accompany the bases; no much larger clone lies one base away. The receptor library was made with the immunoSEQ multiplex PCR assay. For the multiplex PCR, a mixture combining 60 forward primers for TCR Vbeta segments and 13 reverse primers for TCR Jbeta segments was used. The CDR3 region of rearranged TCR beta genes was amplified from genomic DNA by a multiplex PCR assay. The Illumina HiSeq System was used to sequence the amplified TCR beta libraries as 87-base-pair reads. Per the original workflow: A later analysis tallied 70 million to 100 million unique TCR beta chains across the approximately 670 repertoires, and approximately 9.9 million of those chains were shared by two or more donors. Raw reads were error-corrected and collapsed into unique sequences by a nearest-neighbor algorithm in which closely related sequences were merged to remove PCR and sequencing errors. CDR3 sequences were aligned to IMGT reference sequences to assign V, D and J gene segments. Each retained sequence needed at least a six-nucleotide match to both a V gene segment and a J gene segment. Rearrangements were called productive when the CDR3 lacked stop codons and stayed in frame with V and J; all others were non-productive. CDR3 was defined by IMGT convention, running from the second conserved V-encoded cysteine to the conserved J-encoded phenylalanine. The earlier analysis of more than 450 of the donors excluded sequences that lacked an unambiguous match to a single V gene segment. In an earlier analysis of almost 600 of the donors, a V segment was called functional when productive rearrangements were above 56.7%, and segregating when the standard deviation between donors exceeded 5%. A statistical classification framework was developed to diagnose cytomegalovirus status using the catalog of TCR beta chain sequences. V and J gene assignment, in a later analysis, came from comparing TCR nucleotide sequences with IMGT/GENE-DB human TR gene sequences. In a later analysis, CDR3 sequences and most-parsimonious VDJ recombination scenarios were assigned using the TCRdist pipeline. In a later analysis, every TCR beta chain was defined by the combination of its CDR3 amino acid sequence and its V-gene family, and reads without a unique V-gene family were dropped. A later analysis removed 500 to 600 highly shared, low-generation-probability nucleotide sequences to deal with suspected cross-contamination and a sequencing artifact. For each public chain, a later analysis derived a clonal expansion index from normalized ranks of inferred template counts within each repertoire. A later analysis computed generation probabilities with a VDJ recombination model fitted to out-of-frame rearrangements, and checked the results against IGoR. In a later analysis, TCR-TCR, TCR-HLA and TCR-CMV co-occurrence was scored with hypergeometric tests, and a repertoire-size bias correction was applied to TCR pairs. A later analysis estimated false discovery rates by permuting HLA or CMV assignments 20 times. In a later analysis, co-occurring TCRs were grouped with DBSCAN, and TCRdist sequence similarity was added when clustering was performed within HLA-allele-positive subsets. For co-occurrence clustering, repertoires with fewer than 30,000 or more than 120,000 public chains were excluded, along with several repertoires with anomalous nucleotide sharing. TCRdb limited this immuneACCESS table to in-frame rearrangements with V and J called. A share of clones is missing; checked studies link under half to unresolved V genes, and the rest is unexplained. The D gene and trimming were derived from the DNA, and the V and J assignments and clone size from that table. The table for this sample lists 150,000 to 200,000 clones; roughly 13% of them were counted only once. About 8% of the sample belongs to the ten largest clones.

The CDR3 holds 14 amino acids from the cysteine to the valine. This entry keeps only the CDR3 DNA: 42 bases, framed from base 1. The germline ends are 15 bases apart after V is trimmed by 2 bases and J by 6 bases. Reading the germline V gene gives CDR1 SGHRS and CDR2 YFSETQ. Summary of the overall study and its limitations: Sequencing depth was assumed to be roughly uniform across donors in the presence/absence analyses, though that assumption may not hold. According to a later analysis, parvovirus B19, influenza, CMV and Epstein-Barr virus appeared linked to several top co-occurrence clusters. The earlier analysis of 587 of the donors excluded some 16 rarely observed V segments, including chromosome 9 orphons, because counts were too low. Correlated functional status among segregating V segments might reflect linkage disequilibrium, but an unknown experimental factor could not be ruled out. A later analysis associated 15,000 or so TCR beta sequences with specific HLA alleles at a false discovery rate of 0.05. Because HLA typing was missing for some donors at each locus, association tests included only the typed subset. Most TCR sequences were observed very rarely across donors, whereas some public TCRs were present in many individuals. The sequencing pipeline was judged likely to have produced a cluster of highly shared sequence variants as a technical artifact. Some IMGT-functional V segments, including TRBV6-2 and TRBV6-3, could not be distinguished by the 87-base-pair reads and were therefore excluded. The classifier was reported to diagnose cytomegalovirus status with high specificity and sensitivity in both the original and validation cohorts. According to a later genetic analysis, donors in an Asian-associated ancestry cluster had fewer N-insertions in productive TCRs than the approximately 700-donor mean. When HLA alleles, especially DR and DQ, strongly co-occurred, attributing TCR associations to individual alleles was difficult. In a later analysis, the rate of TCR association differed among HLA loci, with DRB1 alleles having the most associated TCRs and HLA-C alleles having the fewest. It was suggested by the authors that the approach could potentially be generalized to other disease states and immunological phenotypes. In a later analysis, HLA-associated TCR beta chains showed more clonal expansion and lower generation probabilities than non-associated chains that were equally common. The cohort was sequenced for TCR beta chains only, and without alpha or paired-chain data the features that could be detected were limited. A few of the identified cytomegalovirus-associated TCR beta chains were confirmed in vitro to be specific for cytomegalovirus antigens. In an earlier analysis of fewer than 700 of the donors, most TCR beta V segments appeared in productive rearrangements about 87% or about 30% of the time, broadly matching IMGT annotations. In the study, around 150 TCR beta chains were listed as associated with cytomegalovirus. Most CMV-associated TCR beta chains appeared to be HLA-restricted in a later analysis, and the HLA associations seemed to be driven largely by CMV exposure. A further reported finding was that TCR beta sequences accurately predicted the HLA-A and HLA-B alleles for most subjects in the first cohort. V-gene and J-gene trimming of TCR beta chains was associated with a missense DCLRE1C variant in a later genetic analysis, and the association was replicated in an independent cohort. Immune exposure information for the cohort was limited to CMV serostatus.

In total, 500 to 700 healthy bone marrow donors made up the cohort. At the time of sampling, all cohort members were nominally healthy, though unrecorded immune exposures were likely present. The donor was CMV seropositive and was included in the group of approximately 300 seropositive cohort members. Each donor provided a peripheral blood sample, and peripheral blood mononuclear cells were used for TCR beta sequencing. Genomic DNA was extracted from the blood cell samples with the Qiagen DNeasy Blood Extraction Kit. Recombination joined TRBV5-1 with TRBJ2-7; 5 matching bases give a weak D call of TRBD1. This sequence was found in a man aged 45 to 65 in good health and CMV-seropositive. Sequencing was performed on PBMCs. DNA sequence: TGCGCCAGCAGCTTCGCAAGACAGTATGGCGAGCAGTACGTC. Its protein reads: CASSFARQYGEQYV.